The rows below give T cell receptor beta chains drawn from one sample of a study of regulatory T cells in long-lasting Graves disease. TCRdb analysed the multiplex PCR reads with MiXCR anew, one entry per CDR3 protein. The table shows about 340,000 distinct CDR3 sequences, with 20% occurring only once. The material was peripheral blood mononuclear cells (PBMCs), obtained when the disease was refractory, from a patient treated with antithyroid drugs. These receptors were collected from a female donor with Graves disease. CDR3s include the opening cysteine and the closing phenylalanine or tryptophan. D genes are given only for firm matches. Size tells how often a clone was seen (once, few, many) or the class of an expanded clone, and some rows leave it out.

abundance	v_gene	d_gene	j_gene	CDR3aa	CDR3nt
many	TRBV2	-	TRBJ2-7	CASSEVGQMFYEQYF	TGTGCCAGCAGTGAAGTGGGACAAATGTTCTACGAGCAGTACTTC
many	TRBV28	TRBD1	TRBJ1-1	CASRRTGKLMLDTEAFF	TGTGCCAGCAGGCGGACAGGGAAGTTAATGCTGGACACTGAAGCTTTCTTT
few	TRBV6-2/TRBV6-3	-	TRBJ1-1	CASSYSVETEAFF	TGTGCCAGCAGTTACTCGGTGGAAACTGAAGCTTTCTTT
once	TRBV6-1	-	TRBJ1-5	CASSGRYDNQPQHF	TGTGCCAGCAGTGGGAGGTACGACAATCAGCCCCAGCATTTT
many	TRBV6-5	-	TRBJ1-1	CASSYSGGSMNTEAFF	TGTGCCAGCAGTTACTCAGGCGGCAGCATGAACACTGAAGCTTTCTTT
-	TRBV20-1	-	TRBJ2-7	CSARDPASSYEQYF	TGCAGTGCTAGAGATCCAGCGAGCTCCTACGAGCAGTACTTC
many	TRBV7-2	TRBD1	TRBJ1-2	CASSLPGQGVYGYTF	TGTGCCAGCAGTCTACCGGGACAGGGGGTCTATGGCTACACCTTC
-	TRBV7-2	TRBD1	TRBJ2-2	CASSLRQGVAGELFF	TGTGCCAGCAGCCTAAGACAGGGGGTGGCCGGGGAGCTGTTTTTT
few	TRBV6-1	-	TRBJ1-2	CASSLPLGGYTF	TGTGCCAGCAGCCTCCCCCTGGGGGGCTACACCTTC
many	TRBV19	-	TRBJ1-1	CASSIYVNTEAFF	TGTGCCAGTAGTATTTACGTGAACACTGAAGCTTTCTTT
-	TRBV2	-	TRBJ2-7	CASSSILRVSYEQYF	TGTGCCAGCAGCTCGATCTTACGGGTCTCCTACGAGCAGTACTTC
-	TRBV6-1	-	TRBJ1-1	CASIIFGEAFF	TGTGCCAGCATTATTTTCGGGGAAGCTTTCTTT
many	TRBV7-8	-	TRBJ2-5	CASSLGSFDRSRQTQYF	TGTGCCAGCAGCTTAGGCTCATTCGACAGGTCTCGGCAGACCCAGTACTTC
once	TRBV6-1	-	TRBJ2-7	CASAGRTYEQYF	TGTGCCAGCGCTGGCAGAACCTACGAGCAGTACTTC
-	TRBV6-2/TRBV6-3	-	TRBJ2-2	CASSSRRADGELFF	TGTGCCAGTTCCAGCCGCAGGGCCGACGGGGAGCTGTTTTTT
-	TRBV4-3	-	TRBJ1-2	CASSQGYGEGYGYTF	TGCGCCAGCAGCCAAGGGTATGGGGAGGGGTATGGCTACACCTTC
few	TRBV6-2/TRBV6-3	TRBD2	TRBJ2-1	CATDGLARANEQFF	TGTGCCACCGACGGACTAGCGAGGGCCAATGAGCAGTTCTTC
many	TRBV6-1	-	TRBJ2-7	CASSGIEESEQYF	TGTGCCAGCAGTGGCATCGAGGAGAGCGAGCAGTACTTC
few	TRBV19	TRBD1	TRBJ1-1	CASSNRGGVRTEAFF	TGTGCCAGCTCCAATCGAGGGGGCGTTCGCACTGAAGCTTTCTTT
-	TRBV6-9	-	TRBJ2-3	CASSYKTDTQYF	TGTGCCAGCAGTTACAAAACAGATACGCAGTATTTT
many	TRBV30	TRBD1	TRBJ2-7	CAGTDRGLYEQYF	TGTGCCGGCACGGACAGGGGGCTGTACGAGCAGTACTTC
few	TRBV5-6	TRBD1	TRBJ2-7	CARKPGQGKKQYF	TGTGCCCGTAAACCGGGACAGGGAAAAAAGCAGTACTTC
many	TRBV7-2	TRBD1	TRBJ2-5	CASSKLRQGAGETQYF	TGTGCCAGCAGCAAACTCCGACAGGGGGCCGGGGAGACCCAGTACTTC
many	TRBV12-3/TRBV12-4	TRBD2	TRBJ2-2	CASSFVGGRKDTGELFF	TGTGCCAGCAGTTTCGTTGGCGGGAGAAAGGACACCGGAGAGCTGTTTTTT
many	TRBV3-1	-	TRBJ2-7	CASSPERRREQYF	TGTGCCAGCAGCCCCGAACGCCGGAGGGAGCAGTACTTC
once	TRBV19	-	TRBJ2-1	CATQGTYNEQFF	TGTGCCACCCAAGGGACTTACAATGAGCAGTTCTTC
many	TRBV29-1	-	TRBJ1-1	CSVAEQEAMNTEAFF	TGCAGCGTCGCAGAACAGGAGGCCATGAACACTGAAGCTTTCTTT